This T cell receptor (beta chain) was observed in a study of human T cells and chemical hapten exposure. Study-wide context: Patients had diphenylcyclopropenone applied to the scalp weekly throughout the roughly 23-week study. Minor volume differences among pooled libraries chiefly drove per-sample TCR yield variation. Study-level results: Versus controls, expanded TCRs had significantly more large CDR3 similarity clusters.

CDR3 length: 14 amino acids. V was pared by 4 bases and J by 5 bases, with 2 bases of the junction left unmatched. The germline V gene encodes CDR1 LGHNA and CDR2 YNFKEQ. This clonotype was counted at least ten times. Antigen: not known. Time point noted: pre-sensitization, week 0. The treatment is: therapeutic diphenylcyclopropenone sensitization with weekly scalp DPC. Venepuncture was done earlier than the placement of each patch test. TCRdb passed the RACE reads through MiXCR, listing each CDR3 protein once. The sample consists of roughly 380,000 distinct CDR3 sequences, 5.1% of them appearing once. Sequencing was performed on whole blood, taken in connection with sensitization to the hapten diphenylcyclopropenone (DPC). V and J are TRBV4-2 and TRBJ2-1; 10 bases fit TRBD1. The receptor's source is a woman between 50 and 59 years old with alopecia areata. Some clones in this sample may be carry-over from other donors' samples. CDR3 in amino acids: CASSPTGGDNEQFF. CDR3 DNA sequence: TGTGCCAGCAGCCCGACAGGGGGCGACAATGAGCAGTTCTTC.